This T cell receptor (beta chain) was recorded in a study of shared clonotypes between healthy human individuals. Evenly divided among several immunoSEQ plates was the genomic DNA of each subset. Only in-frame clones appear in the TCRdb table, and some are missing; sequencing was by immunoSEQ multiplex PCR. This table has approximately 2.4 million clones, approximately 96% appearing once. Between the trimmed V and J ends, which lost 4 bases and 6 bases, there was a span of 11 bases. CDR3 size: 12 residues. CDR1 is SGHNT, CDR2 YYREEE, per germline (reference sequence). The genes are TRBV5-4 and TRBJ2-7; the D gene is possibly TRBD2 (5 bases). Sequencing was carried out using naive CD4+ T cells sorted from blood. Subset given: CD45RA+ positively selected. The sequence came from a man aged 18 to 30 in good health. CDR3 coding DNA: TGTGCCAGCAGCCGTCTTGAGGGCGAGCAGTACTTC. This gives the protein CASSRLEGEQYF.